The 29 T cell receptor beta chains below come from one sample, sequenced in a study of T cell repertoires in cytomegalovirus infection. TCRdb recomputed calls from the reads with MiXCR, one row per CDR3 protein. The sample includes over 450,000 distinct CDR3 sequences, over 9% of them seen just once. The sequenced sample consisted of PBMCs. These TCRs come from a human donor in good health (CMV status not recorded). Some clones in this sample may be carry-over from other donors' samples.

There are many counts of this clonotype. The chain combines TRBV11-2 with TRBJ2-7; 8 nucleotides align to TRBD1. The CDR3 totals 16 residues. Unmatched junction bases numbered 15, after V lost 7 bases and J lost 4 bases. The germline V gene encodes CDR1 SGHAT and CDR2 FQNNGV. CDR3 loop: CASTLLLQGVGYEQYF. As DNA, the CDR3 is TGTGCCAGCACCCTTCTTCTACAGGGGGTAGGTTACGAGCAGTACTTC.

This clonotype occurred many times. This chain joins TRBV7-8 and TRBJ1-5; D is possibly TRBD1 (6 bases). The V end was cut by 1 base, the J end by 2 bases, with 9 bases between. Germline CDR1 is SGHVS and CDR2 is FQNEAQ. This CDR3 has 15 amino acids. This CDR3 reads CASSLVGAGNQPQHF. CDR3 DNA sequence: TGTGCCAGCAGCTTAGTGGGGGCTGGCAATCAGCCCCAGCATTTT.

With respect to this clonotype: This may arise from a read error, as a much more abundant clone is one base away. V usage is TRBV6-2 or TRBV6-3 and J usage is TRBJ2-1; no definite D call. This CDR3 spans 15 amino acids. V lost 6 bases and J 4 bases, leaving 16 bases between the germline ends. Germline V CDR1 and CDR2: MNHEY, SVGEGT. The DNA for the CDR3 is TGTGCCAGCAGCCACTACGCAACGACTTACAATGAGCAGTTCTTC. It specifies CASSHYATTYNEQFF.

This clonotype was seen repeatedly, ten times or more. The chain couples TRBV11-2 to TRBJ1-3; D perhaps matches TRBD1 (6 bases). V gave up 4 bases and J gave up 4 bases, with 14 bases separating them. There are 15 residues in the CDR3. Germline V gives CDR1 SGHAT, CDR2 FQNNGV. As DNA, the CDR3 is TGTGCCAGCAGCTCGATCAGGGGAAGAGGAAACACCATATATTTT. Encoded protein: CASSSIRGRGNTIYF.

This clonotype was detected ten times or more. The chain carries TRBV2 and TRBJ2-2, with 10 nucleotides matching TRBD2. The germline CDR1 and CDR2 sequences are SNHLY and FYNNEI. J was trimmed by 0 bases and V by 5 bases; bases with no gene match: 6. The CDR3 length is 17 residues. The CDR3 DNA sequence: TGTGCCAGCAGTAGCGGGAGGGCCGAATCGAACACCGGGGAGCTGTTTTTT. Protein: CASSSGRAESNTGELFF. The entire variable domain, with the rest obtained from reference TRBV2 and TRBJ2-2, is as follows: EPEVTQTPSHQVTQMGQEVILRCVPISNHLYFYWYRQILGQKVEFLVSFYNNEISEKSEIFDDQFSVERPDGSNFTLKIRSTKLEDSAMYFCASSSGRAESNTGELFFGEGSRLTVL.

This clonotype was recorded many times. The rearrangement links TRBV6-2 or TRBV6-3 to TRBJ2-4; TRBD2 might be the D (6 bases). The CDR3 has 18 amino acids. V was trimmed by 2 bases and J by 2 bases, leaving 19 bases between them. The germline CDR1 and CDR2 sequences are MNHEY and SVGEGT. The DNA for the CDR3 is TGTGCCAGCAGTTACCCCCCGGGAGAGGCGGAGCCCAAAAACATTCAGTACTTC. This translates into CASSYPPGEAEPKNIQYF.

The chain employs TRBV7-9 and TRBJ2-2; possible D gene TRBD2, 6 bases. Germline CDR1 is SEHNR and CDR2 is FQNEAQ (reference sequence). V was trimmed by 1 base and J by 0 bases, leaving 12 bases between them. CDR3 length equals 17 residues. CDR3 sequence: CASSLGGEASNTGELFF. The CDR3 bases are TGTGCCAGCAGCTTAGGCGGGGAGGCTTCGAACACCGGGGAGCTGTTTTTT.

This rearrangement joins TRBV20-1 to TRBJ2-1, with 7 bases lining up with TRBD2. CDR1 is DFQATT, CDR2 SNEGSKA, per germline (reference sequence). The CDR3 consists of 15 residues. Trimming removed 3 bases from V and 5 bases from J; junction bases left unmatched: 10. CDR3 DNA sequence: TGCAGTGCTAGGGGGGGGGAGGGCCGTCACAATGAGCAGTTCTTC. Protein: CSARGGEGRHNEQFF.

The chain carries TRBV5-1 and TRBJ1-6, with 8 bases identical to TRBD1. The J segment lost 13 bases and the V segment lost 2 bases, leaving 8 bases of the junction unmatched. This CDR3 comprises 14 residues. The germline V gene has CDR1 SGHRS and CDR2 YFSETQ. The DNA of the CDR3 is TGCGCCAGCAGCTTCCGGGACAGGCTTGACCCCCTCCACTTT. This codes for CASSFRDRLDPLHF.

This clonotype was seen at least ten times. This sequence joins TRBV20-1 and TRBJ1-1, with a weak D call TRBD1 (6 bases). Trimming stripped 3 bases from V and 4 bases from J, with 18 bases between. The CDR3 runs 15 residues. Germline values: CDR1 DFQATT, CDR2 SNEGSKA (reference sequence). The CDR3 reads CSASRGGGAGTEAFF. The CDR3 DNA follows: TGCAGTGCTAGTAGGGGCGGGGGCGCGGGCACTGAAGCTTTCTTT.

This clonotype has a count of ten or more. Here the CDR3 reads CASSTTGTYNEQFF. The CDR3 DNA reads as TGTGCCAGCAGTACGACAGGGACCTACAATGAGCAGTTCTTC. V usage is TRBV6-5 and J usage is TRBJ2-1; 7 bases match TRBD1. Germline V gene data show CDR1 as MNHEY and CDR2 as SVGAGI. The length of the CDR3 is 14 residues. J gave up 2 bases and V 5 bases, and 3 bases lay outside the gene matches.

Here the CDR3 DNA reads TGTGCCAGCAGTTGTGTCGGACAGGGAAGATTCTACGAGCAGTACTTC. Translated: CASSCVGQGRFYEQYF. The chain joins TRBV6-4 to TRBJ2-7, with 8 bases fitting TRBD1. Germline trimming cut 5 bases from V and 3 bases from J; bases unmatched to any gene: 12. Per the germline V gene, CDR1 is MRHNA and CDR2 is SNTAGT. The CDR3 length is 16 residues.

This clonotype turned up a few times. The chain joins TRBV10-3 to TRBJ1-1; 8 bases line up with TRBD1. CDR3 length: 11 residues. After removal of 6 bases from V and 7 bases from J, the junction contained 1 base not matched to a gene. Germline assignment: CDR1 ENHRY and CDR2 SYGVKD. CDR3 bases: TGTGCCATCAGGGACAGGGATGAAGCTTTCTTT. It specifies CAIRDRDEAFF.

This sequence joins TRBV30 and TRBJ2-6; no clear D gene. Trimming stripped 2 bases from V and 1 base from J, with 3 bases between. Looked up from germline, CDR1 is GTSNPN and CDR2 is SVGIG (reference sequence). The CDR3 covers 13 residues. CDR3 in DNA: TGTGCCTGGAGTTATTCTGGGGCCAACGTCCTGACTTTC. Translated, it gives CAWSYSGANVLTF.

The sample holds many counts of this clonotype. The chain has TRBV7-8 and TRBJ2-1, with D possibly TRBD2 on 5 matching bases. The CDR3 loop spans 14 amino acids. The V gene lost 1 base and the J gene lost 7 bases, with 11 bases spanning the gap. Per germline, CDR1 SGHVS and CDR2 FQNEAQ. CDR3 residues: CASSLDRTGNEQFF. The CDR3 DNA reads TGTGCCAGCAGCTTAGACCGGACGGGGAATGAGCAGTTCTTC.

This clonotype was found many times. The CDR3 region is CASSALAGQSYNEQFF. CDR3 sequence (DNA): TGTGCCAGCAGTGCCCTAGCGGGCCAATCCTACAATGAGCAGTTCTTC. The V gene is TRBV27, the J gene TRBJ2-1, with TRBD2 matching 8 bases. This CDR3 is built from 16 residues. The germline gives CDR1 MNHEY, CDR2 SMNVEV (reference sequence). With 5 bases clipped from V and 1 base from J, the junction kept 7 bases outside the gene matches.

At least ten counts were recorded for this clonotype. The CDR3 sequence is CASSLALQRDYEQYF. The CDR3 bases are TGCGCCAGCAGCTTGGCCCTTCAGCGGGACTACGAGCAGTACTTC. The gene calls are TRBV5-1 and TRBJ2-7, with TRBD2 matching 7 bases. V shed 0 bases and J 3 bases; nucleotides not matched to a gene: 6. Germline V CDR1 and CDR2: SGHRS, YFSETQ. The CDR3 totals 15 residues.

This clonotype was observed many times. V is TRBV19 and J is TRBJ1-4; D not resolved. The CDR3 is made up of 13 amino acids. The V and J ends lost 9 bases and 7 bases respectively, with 15 bases between them. The germline gives CDR1 LNHDA, CDR2 SQIVND (reference sequence). CDR3 DNA sequence: TGTGCCAGCCCCCCCCCGAATTCTGAAAAACTGTTTTTT. It translates to CASPPPNSEKLFF.

This clonotype occurred many times. This sequence joins TRBV28 and TRBJ2-3; tentatively, D is TRBD1 (5 bases). This CDR3 comprises 18 residues. V lost 6 bases, J lost 2 bases, and 24 bases lay in between. The V gene's germline CDR1 is MDHEN and CDR2 SYDVKM. CDR3 in amino acids: CASSPISPGKDHTDTQYF. CDR3 DNA: TGTGCCAGCAGCCCGATATCGCCAGGGAAAGACCACACAGATACGCAGTATTTT. Based on the CDR3 plus reference TRBV28 and TRBJ2-3, the full variable domain is DVKVTQSSRYLVKRTGEKVFLECVQDMDHENMFWYRQDPGLGLRLIYFSYDVKMKEKGDIPEGYSVSREKKERFSLILESASTNQTSMYLCASSPISPGKDHTDTQYFGPGTRLTVL.

V and J are TRBV20-1 and TRBJ2-5, with TRBD2 matching over 9 bases. V shed 4 bases, J shed 5 bases, and the junction held 8 bases outside the gene matches. The CDR3 has 14 amino acids. Germline CDR1 and CDR2: DFQATT and SNEGSKA (reference sequence). CDR3 protein: CSAKGGRAQETQYF. CDR3 in DNA: TGCAGTGCTAAGGGCGGGAGGGCCCAGGAGACCCAGTACTTC.

This clonotype showed up many times. The V call is TRBV5-5, the J call TRBJ2-1, with D tentatively TRBD1 (5 bases). Per the germline V gene, CDR1 is SGHKS and CDR2 is YYEKEE (reference sequence). The CDR3 sequence is 15 residues long. Deletions cut 2 bases from V and 8 bases from J, with 17 bases between. The CDR3 region is CASSFREIGGYEQFF. CDR3 bases: TGTGCCAGCAGCTTCAGGGAAATCGGTGGCTATGAGCAGTTCTTC.

This clonotype was counted only a few times. The chain couples TRBV3-1 to TRBJ1-3; unclear D gene. The germline V and J ends were trimmed by 1 base and 4 bases, with 8 bases remaining between them. There are 14 residues in the CDR3. Looked up from germline, CDR1 is LGHDT and CDR2 is YNNKEL (reference sequence). For the CDR3, the DNA is TGTGCCAGCAGCCAAGCACAAACAGGAAACACCATATATTTT. As protein: CASSQAQTGNTIYF.

J is TRBJ2-3 and V is TRBV29-1, with D perhaps being TRBD1 or TRBD2 (5 bases each). Trimming removed 3 bases at V and 4 bases at J, with 29 bases between. Germline V gene sequence: CDR1 SQVTM, CDR2 ANQGSEA. The CDR3 spans 19 residues. The CDR3, as DNA: TGCAGCGTTGAGGGAAGAGATTTGGGGGAAGAGAGGCACGCAGATACGCAGTATTTT. This codes for CSVEGRDLGEERHADTQYF.

The rearrangement links TRBV20-1 to TRBJ1-1; D ambiguous. CDR3 length equals 11 residues. CDR1 is DFQATT and CDR2 is SNEGSKA in the germline V gene (reference sequence). Between the trimmed V and J ends, which lost 7 bases and 5 bases, there was a span of 11 bases. The chain's CDR3 is CSDTTDTEAFF. As DNA, the CDR3 is TGCAGTGACACGACCGATACTGAAGCTTTCTTT.

The table lists this clonotype with many counts. The chain uses TRBV28 and TRBJ2-3, with D perhaps assigned TRBD1 or TRBD2 (5 bases each). V lost 3 bases to trimming and J lost 4 bases, with 8 bases between them. CDR1 is MDHEN, CDR2 SYDVKM, per germline. This CDR3 has 13 amino acids. CDR3 protein: CASSLQGPDTQYF. In DNA, the CDR3 is TGTGCCAGCAGTTTGCAGGGACCAGATACGCAGTATTTT.

This clonotype was seen many times. The rearrangement joins TRBV28 to TRBJ1-1, with a weak D call TRBD1 (5 bases). CDR1 is MDHEN and CDR2 is SYDVKM in the germline V gene. The CDR3 totals 15 residues. V dropped 6 bases and J dropped 0 bases, with 14 bases sitting between them. DNA of the CDR3: TGTGCCAGCAGCCCCCCCGGGGGGATGAACACTGAAGCTTTCTTT. Its translation is CASSPPGGMNTEAFF.

This chain connects TRBV30 to TRBJ1-5; maybe TRBD1 (6 bases). CDR1 and CDR2 from the germline V gene are GTSNPN and SVGIG (reference sequence). There are 13 residues in the CDR3. Trimming cost V 1 base and J 7 bases, with 11 bases left between them. The CDR3 DNA sequence: TGTGCCTGGAGTGAAAGGGGGGGGCAGCCCCAGCATTTT. Protein product: CAWSERGGQPQHF. Full variable domain (missing parts from reference TRBV30 and TRBJ1-5): SQTIHQWPATLVQPVGSPLSLECTVEGTSNPNLYWYRQAAGRGLQLLFYSVGIGQISSEVPQNLSASRPQDRQFILSSKKLLLSDSGFYLCAWSERGGQPQHFGDGTRLSIL.

CDR3 nucleotides: TGTGCCAGCAGCCAAGTAAGATCGGGACTAAAGTTCTTC. This translates into CASSQVRSGLKFF. V usage is TRBV14 and J usage is TRBJ2-1, with 7 nucleotides matching TRBD2. The CDR3 sequence is 13 residues long. J was trimmed by 14 bases and V by 1 base; bases with no gene match: 8. Germline V CDR1 and CDR2: SGHDN, FVKESK.

This clonotype was recorded many times. The chain employs TRBV7-2 and TRBJ1-5; TRBD1 is a possible D gene (6 bases). Trimming pared 5 bases from V and 7 bases from J, leaving 12 bases between. Germline CDR1 reads SGHTA; CDR2 reads FQGNSA. The CDR3 runs to 13 residues. The CDR3 nucleotides read TGTGCCAGCAGCCCACAGGGAGGCCAGCCCCAGCATTTT. Protein product: CASSPQGGQPQHF.